This T cell receptor beta chain was recorded in a study of control samples from healthy donors and cancer patients. The CDR3 has 15 amino acids. Germline CDR1 MDHEN, CDR2 SYDVKM. V lost 6 bases, J lost 3 bases, and 10 bases stayed unmatched. TCRdb's table, derived via immunoSEQ multiplex PCR, lists solely in-frame clones and lacks some. The sample contains around 58,000 clones, 70% to 90% of which appear only once. The genes are TRBV28 and TRBJ1-1, with 7 bases identical to TRBD1. The sample consisted of blood. The sequence was obtained from a man aged 45-60 years in good health. The CDR3: CASSTGTVIDTEAFF. As DNA, the CDR3 is TGTGCCAGCAGCACAGGGACAGTAATAGACACTGAAGCTTTCTTT. The full variable domain, with the rest looked up from reference TRBV28 and TRBJ1-1, is DVKVTQSSRYLVKRTGEKVFLECVQDMDHENMFWYRQDPGLGLRLIYFSYDVKMKEKGDIPEGYSVSREKKERFSLILESASTNQTSMYLCASSTGTVIDTEAFFGQGTRLTVV.